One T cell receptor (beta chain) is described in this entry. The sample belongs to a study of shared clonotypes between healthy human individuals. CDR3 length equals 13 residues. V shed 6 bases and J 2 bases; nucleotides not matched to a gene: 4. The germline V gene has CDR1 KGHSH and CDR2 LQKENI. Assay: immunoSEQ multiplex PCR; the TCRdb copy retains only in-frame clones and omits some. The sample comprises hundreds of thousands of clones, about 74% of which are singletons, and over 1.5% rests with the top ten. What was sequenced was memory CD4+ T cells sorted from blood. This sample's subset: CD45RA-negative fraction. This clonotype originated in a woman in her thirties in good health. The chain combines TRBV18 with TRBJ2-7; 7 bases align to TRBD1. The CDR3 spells CASSWGQTYEQYF. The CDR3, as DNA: TGTGCCAGCTCCTGGGGACAGACCTACGAGCAGTACTTC.